This T cell receptor beta chain was profiled in a study of response to subunit inactivated influenza vaccine. Whole-study findings and limits: The authors offered the suggestion that each seasonal influenza vaccination recruits few new T cells.

The CDR3 length is 17 residues. CDR1 and CDR2 from the germline V gene are DFQATT and SNEGSKA (reference sequence). V gave up 2 bases and J gave up 4 bases; unmatched junction bases: 8. Each CDR3 protein is one row after TCRdb ran MiXCR on the RT-PCR reads. The table includes 500,000 or so distinct CDR3 sequences, approximately 15% detected once. This clonotype was observed a few times. What it binds is not known. J is TRBJ2-2 and V is TRBV20-1; 12 bases map to TRBD1. The origin of this receptor is a man aged 50-75 years who received an inactivated influenza vaccine. The specimen was CD4+ T cells sorted from PBMCs, collected about 24 months after vaccination. The CDR3 is CSARPTGQGAITGELFF. DNA of the CDR3: TGCAGTGCTAGACCTACGGGACAGGGGGCCATCACCGGGGAGCTGTTTTTT.